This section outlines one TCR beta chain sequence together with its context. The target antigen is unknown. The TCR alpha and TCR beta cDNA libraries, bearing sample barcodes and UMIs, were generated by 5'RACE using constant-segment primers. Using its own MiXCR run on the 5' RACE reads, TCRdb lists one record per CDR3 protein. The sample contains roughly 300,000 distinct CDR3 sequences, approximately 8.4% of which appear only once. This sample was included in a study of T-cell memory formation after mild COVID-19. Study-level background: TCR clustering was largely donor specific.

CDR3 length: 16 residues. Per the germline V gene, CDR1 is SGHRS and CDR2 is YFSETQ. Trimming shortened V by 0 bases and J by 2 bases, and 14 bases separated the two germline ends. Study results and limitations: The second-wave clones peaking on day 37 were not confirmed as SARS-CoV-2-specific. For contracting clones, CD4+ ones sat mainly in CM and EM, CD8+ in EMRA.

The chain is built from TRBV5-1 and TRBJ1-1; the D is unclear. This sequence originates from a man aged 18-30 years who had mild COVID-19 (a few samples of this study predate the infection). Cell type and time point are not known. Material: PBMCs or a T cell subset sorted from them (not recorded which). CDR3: CASSLAMSLGNTEAFF. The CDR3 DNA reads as TGCGCCAGCAGCTTGGCCATGAGTCTTGGCAACACTGAAGCTTTCTTT. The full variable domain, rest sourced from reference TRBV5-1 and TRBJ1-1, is KAGVTQTPRYLIKTRGQQVTLSCSPISGHRSVSWYQQTPGQGLQFLFEYFSETQRNKGNFPGRFSGRQFSNSRSEMNVSTLELGDSALYLCASSLAMSLGNTEAFFGQGTRLTVV.